The 10 T cell receptor beta chains listed next were all sequenced from one sample in a study of spatial heterogeneity in lung cancer. Regarding the study as a whole: Intratumoral expanded alpha and beta TCR counts were found to track tumor mutation counts.

The time point here: sample taken at primary tumor resection. MiXCR, run by TCRdb on the 5' RACE reads, gives a single entry per CDR3 protein. The sample has some 100,000 distinct CDR3 sequences; 4% to 4.5% are singletons. Which antigens these TCRs recognize remains unknown. Specimen: lung tumor tissue, collected at surgery. These receptors were taken from a male donor with early-stage non-small cell lung cancer.

This clonotype was observed many times. This chain links TRBV4-1 with TRBJ1-3; TRBD1 agrees at 8 bases. The CDR3 spans 15 residues. Germline V gene lookup returns CDR1 MGHRA and CDR2 YSYEKL. With V trimmed by 3 bases and J by 2 bases, 3 bases remained unmatched. The CDR3 nucleotides are TGCGCCAGCAGCCAGCGGACAGGGACTGGAAACACCATATATTTT. This translates into CASSQRTGTGNTIYF.

The chain joins TRBV5-1 to TRBJ1-1; possible D gene TRBD1, 6 bases. This CDR3 contains 17 residues. The V end lost 1 base, the J end lost 3 bases, and 19 bases lay between the germline ends. CDR1 and CDR2 from the germline V gene are SGHRS and YFSETQ. In DNA, the CDR3 is TGCGCCAGCAGCTTGACAGGGTCGGGAACGGGGTACACTGAAGCTTTCTTT. Protein product: CASSLTGSGTGYTEAFF.

This clonotype was seen many times. This rearrangement joins TRBV6-5 to TRBJ2-1; D not certain. The CDR3 has 14 amino acids. Germline V gives CDR1 MNHEY, CDR2 SVGAGI. V was clipped by 7 bases and J by 0 bases, with 10 bases between them. In nucleotides, the CDR3 is TGTGCCAGCACTCCCGAAAGCTCCTACAATGAGCAGTTCTTC. Amino acid sequence: CASTPESSYNEQFF.

This clonotype came up many times. V usage is TRBV12-3 or TRBV12-4 and J usage is TRBJ2-2, with 8 bases aligning to TRBD1. The CDR3 length is 15 residues. V dropped 7 bases and J dropped 3; count of bases not matched to a gene: 7. CDR3 DNA sequence: TGTGCCAGCAAACCGGGACAGGCGTACACCGGGGAGCTGTTTTTT. Translating gives CASKPGQAYTGELFF.

This clonotype occurred many times. The chain employs TRBV19 and TRBJ2-1, with D tentatively TRBD1 or TRBD2 (5 bases each). The CDR3 contains 14 residues. Germline V CDR1 and CDR2: LNHDA, SQIVND (reference sequence). V lost 1 base, J lost 10 bases, and 14 bases lay in between. The CDR3, as DNA: TGTGCCAGTAGTATAGTGGGTGAAGGGGACGAGCAGTTCTTC. Protein sequence: CASSIVGEGDEQFF.

Ten or more counts support this clonotype. The V call is TRBV3-1, the J call TRBJ2-6; no clear D. The ends were cut back, 1 base at V and 1 base at J, with 8 bases in the middle. The CDR3 length is 16 residues. Germline CDR1 reads LGHDT; CDR2 reads YNNKEL (reference sequence). As DNA, the CDR3 is TGTGCCAGCAGCCAAGTGCGTATGTCTGGGGCCAACGTCCTGACTTTC. This sequence encodes CASSQVRMSGANVLTF.

The rearrangement uses TRBV29-1 and TRBJ2-5, with a weak D call TRBD1 (6 bases). This CDR3 region has 12 residues. V gave up 7 bases and J gave up 3 bases, with 12 bases separating them. Germline V gene sequence: CDR1 SQVTM, CDR2 ANQGSEA. CDR3 amino acids: CSGTQGKETQYF. CDR3 DNA sequence: TGCAGCGGAACGCAGGGGAAAGAGACCCAGTACTTC.

This clonotype was counted once. A much bigger clone sits one base away, suggesting this may be a read error. The chain has TRBV20-1 and TRBJ2-7; D call uncertain. Germline CDR1 is DFQATT and CDR2 is SNEGSKA (reference sequence). This CDR3 is 13 amino acids long. The CDR3 loop reads CNARNSYSYEQYF. The CDR3, as DNA: TGCAATGCTAGGAACTCCTACTCCTACGAGCAGTACTTC.

This clonotype was observed at least ten times. The rearrangement links TRBV2 to TRBJ2-7, with a weak D call TRBD1 (6 bases). Germline values: CDR1 SNHLY, CDR2 FYNNEI. The CDR3 contains 12 residues. Between the trimmed V and J ends, which lost 3 bases and 3 bases, there was a span of 6 bases. The CDR3 loop is CASSDRGYEQYF. DNA of the CDR3: TGTGCCAGCAGTGACAGGGGCTACGAGCAGTACTTC.

Only a few counts were recorded for this clonotype. V is TRBV4-2 and J is TRBJ2-2, with TRBD2 matching 10 bases. The ends lost 5 bases at V and 9 bases at J; junction bases unmatched: 12. This CDR3 has 16 amino acids. Germline CDR1 reads LGHNA; CDR2 reads YNFKEQ. In DNA, the CDR3 is TGTGCCAGCAGCGCCGGGAGCCAGCGGGGGGGCAGGGAGCTGTTTTTT. This gives the protein CASSAGSQRGGRELFF.